The rows below give T cell receptor beta chains drawn from one sample of a study of T cell changes during pregnancy in multiple sclerosis. Libraries were prepared by immunoSEQ multiplex PCR; TCRdb keeps only in-frame clonotypes and omits some of them. In the table there are approximately 94,000 clones, 92% of which are singletons. The specimen was peripheral blood, collected after pregnancy. The source is a female donor with multiple sclerosis, enrolled in a pregnancy study. Each CDR3 is given with its conserved first and last residue. A D gene is named only where the DNA matches it firmly. Rows may omit the clone size; those that give it use once, few, many or a size class.

CDR3aa	CDR3nt	d_gene	len	v_gene	j_gene	abundance
CASSFGGEVNEQFF	TGTGCCAGCAGCTTTGGGGGGGAGGTCAATGAGCAGTTCTTC	TRBD2	14	TRBV7-9	TRBJ2-1	.
CASSSYGQGLNSPLHF	TGTGCCAGCAGTTCCTACGGACAGGGGCTGAATTCACCCCTCCACTTT	TRBD1	16	TRBV27	TRBJ1-6	.
CASIQRLAGGPRDNEQFF	TGTGCCAGCATTCAAAGACTAGCGGGAGGGCCGCGGGACAATGAGCAGTTCTTC	TRBD2	18	TRBV2	TRBJ2-1	.
CASSRTWDTEAFF	TGTGCCAGCTCTAGAACCTGGGACACTGAAGCTTTCTTT	.	13	TRBV2	TRBJ1-1	.
CASSKRRQGQTGMNTEAFF	TGTGCCAGTAGTAAGAGGCGACAGGGTCAAACGGGGATGAACACTGAAGCTTTCTTT	TRBD1	19	TRBV19	TRBJ1-1	.
CASSLGLAETQYF	TGTGCCAGCAGTTTAGGGCTAGCTGAGACCCAGTACTTC	.	13	TRBV27	TRBJ2-5	.
CASSLDRGTEAFF	TGTGCCAGCAGCCTAGACAGGGGCACTGAAGCTTTCTTT	TRBD1	13	TRBV27	TRBJ1-1	once
CASSIGSSYEQYF	TGTGCCAGTAGTATCGGGTCCTCCTACGAGCAGTACTTC	.	13	TRBV19	TRBJ2-7	once
CASSHPGTGPYNEQFF	TGCGCCAGCAGCCACCCGGGGACAGGCCCCTACAATGAGCAGTTCTTC	TRBD1	16	TRBV4-3	TRBJ2-1	.
CASSSRLGLTQETQYF	TGTGCCAGTAGTAGCCGCTTAGGACTAACCCAAGAGACCCAGTACTTC	.	16	TRBV19	TRBJ2-5	.
CASSPIMSGYEQYF	TGCGCCAGCAGCCCTATTATGAGCGGCTACGAGCAGTACTTC	.	14	TRBV4-1	TRBJ2-7	.
CASSDRPPLHF	TGTGCCAGCAGTGACCGTCCACCCCTCCACTTT	.	11	TRBV6-1	TRBJ1-6	.
CALLPGQGAFNYGYTF	TGTGCCCTCTTACCGGGACAGGGGGCTTTTAACTATGGCTACACCTTC	TRBD1	16	TRBV30	TRBJ1-2	.
CASSLLSPEQFF	TGCGCCAGCAGCTTGCTTTCCCCCGAGCAGTTCTTC	.	12	TRBV5-1	TRBJ2-1	.
CASSFAGAGTDTQYF	TGTGCCAGCAGTTTCGCGGGGGCCGGCACAGATACGCAGTATTTT	.	15	TRBV27	TRBJ2-3	once
CSVRTRRTQETQYF	TGCAGCGTCCGAACCCGACGGACTCAAGAGACCCAGTACTTC	.	14	TRBV29-1	TRBJ2-5	.
CASSLWLPTAYQAKNIQYF	TGTGCCAGCAGCTTGTGGCTACCGACTGCCTACCAGGCCAAAAACATTCAGTACTTC	.	19	TRBV5-6	TRBJ2-4	.
CASSSRDRGKKPQHF	TGTGCCAGCAGTTCCCGGGACAGGGGAAAGAAGCCCCAGCATTTT	TRBD1	15	TRBV28	TRBJ1-5	.
CASSPGAGGNTIYF	TGTGCCAGCAGTCCAGGGGCGGGTGGAAACACCATATATTTT	.	14	TRBV6-1	TRBJ1-3	.
CASSPPGQSRETQYF	TGTGCCAGCAGTCCCCCGGGACAGTCAAGAGAGACCCAGTACTTC	TRBD1	15	TRBV28	TRBJ2-5	.
CARTGVELASTDTQYF	TGTGCCAGGACTGGTGTGGAGTTAGCTAGCACAGATACGCAGTATTTT	.	16	TRBV25-1	TRBJ2-3	.
CASSKTGQDTQYF	TGTGCCAGCAGCAAGACAGGGCAGGATACGCAGTATTTT	TRBD1	13	TRBV6-4	TRBJ2-3	.
CSVEEWLGVENIQYF	TGCAGCGTTGAAGAGTGGTTAGGGGTGGAAAACATTCAGTACTTC	.	15	TRBV29-1	TRBJ2-4	.
CASSPRRDSEAFF	TGTGCCAGCAGCCCCCGACGGGACTCTGAAGCTTTCTTT	.	13	TRBV9	TRBJ1-1	.
CATGTGTGGFLGNTIYF	TGTGCCACCGGAACCGGGACAGGGGGCTTTCTTGGAAACACCATATATTTT	TRBD1	17	TRBV15	TRBJ1-3	few
CASSPLGGEQFF	TGTGCCAGCAGCCCACTAGGAGGTGAGCAGTTCTTC	.	12	TRBV7-2	TRBJ2-1	.
CASSGATGLNTEAFF	TGTGCCAGCAGTGGGGCGACAGGGTTGAACACTGAAGCTTTCTTT	TRBD1	15	TRBV28	TRBJ1-1	.
CASSLGGGQGTDTQYF	TGTGCCAGCAGCTTAGGGGGGGGACAGGGCACAGATACGCAGTATTTT	.	16	TRBV7-6	TRBJ2-3	.
CASSPLRTTQYF	TGTGCCAGCAGTCCACTCCGTACCACCCAGTACTTC	.	12	TRBV28	TRBJ2-5	.
CASKRQGTNYGYTF	TGTGCCAGTAAACGACAGGGAACCAACTATGGCTACACCTTC	TRBD1	14	TRBV19	TRBJ1-2	.
CASTAPGAKNIQYF	TGTGCCAGCACGGCCCCGGGTGCCAAAAACATTCAGTACTTC	.	14	TRBV2	TRBJ2-4	.
CASSLYLTEGARNEQFF	TGTGCCAGCAGCTTGTATTTAACGGAGGGGGCTCGGAATGAGCAGTTCTTC	.	17	TRBV7-8	TRBJ2-1	.
CASSAGTGSSYGYTF	TGTGCCAGCAGCGCAGGGACAGGGAGTTCCTATGGCTACACCTTC	TRBD1	15	TRBV6-1	TRBJ1-2	.
CAYSSGYWDTEAFF	TGTGCCTACTCTTCAGGGTACTGGGACACTGAAGCTTTCTTT	.	14	TRBV30	TRBJ1-1	.
CASSQQSYGYTF	TGTGCCAGCAGCCAACAGAGCTATGGCTACACCTTC	.	12	TRBV7-9	TRBJ1-2	few
CASSSGRGGGINEQFF	TGTGCCAGCAGCTCGGGGCGCGGGGGCGGGATCAATGAGCAGTTCTTC	.	16	TRBV7-3	TRBJ2-1	.
CASSFSSGLTDTQYF	TGTGCCAGCAGTTTTAGTAGCGGACTCACAGATACGCAGTATTTT	.	15	TRBV27	TRBJ2-3	.
CASSDSAGASGANVLTF	TGTGCCAGCAGTGACTCGGCAGGGGCATCTGGGGCCAACGTCCTGACTTTC	.	17	TRBV6-4	TRBJ2-6	.
CASNRAAGDTEAFF	TGTGCCAGCAATAGGGCGGCGGGGGACACTGAAGCTTTCTTT	.	14	TRBV28	TRBJ1-1	once
CASGLGYNEQFF	TGTGCCAGCGGACTAGGCTACAATGAGCAGTTCTTC	TRBD2	12	TRBV5-4	TRBJ2-1	.
CASSLVRGLGGGSYEQYF	TGTGCCAGCAGCTTAGTTCGGGGCTTGGGCGGGGGCTCCTACGAGCAGTACTTC	TRBD2	18	TRBV7-2	TRBJ2-7	.
CASSARQVGEQYF	TGTGCCAGCAGTGCCCGACAGGTCGGGGAGCAGTACTTC	.	13	TRBV6-1	TRBJ2-7	.
CASSVTTGTGELFF	TGTGCCAGTAGTGTGACGACAGGGACCGGGGAGCTGTTTTTT	TRBD1	14	TRBV19	TRBJ2-2	.
CASSQRTSGAYNEQFF	TGCGCCAGCAGCCAGAGGACTAGCGGGGCCTACAATGAGCAGTTCTTC	TRBD2	16	TRBV4-1	TRBJ2-1	.
CASSLDRYEQYF	TGCGCCAGCAGCTTGGATCGCTACGAGCAGTACTTC	.	12	TRBV5-1	TRBJ2-7	.
CASNGSTNYGYTF	TGTGCCAGCAATGGCAGTACTAACTATGGCTACACCTTC	.	13	TRBV21-1	TRBJ1-2	once
CASSLTGAPQETQYF	TGCGCCAGCAGCTTAACAGGGGCCCCCCAAGAGACCCAGTACTTC	TRBD1	15	TRBV5-1	TRBJ2-5	once
CASSPSGGGSDTQYF	TGTGCCAGCAGTCCTAGCGGGGGTGGCTCAGATACGCAGTATTTT	TRBD2	15	TRBV6-1	TRBJ2-3	.
CASSGPGQGLNEQYF	TGTGCCAGCAGCGGACCGGGACAGGGGCTTAACGAGCAGTACTTC	TRBD1	15	TRBV9	TRBJ2-7	once
CASSEAGANSPLHF	TGTGCCAGCAGTGAGGCAGGTGCCAATTCACCCCTCCACTTT	.	14	TRBV6-1	TRBJ1-6	few
CASSQDRRAAEAFF	TGTGCCAGCAGCCAAGATCGGCGGGCGGCTGAAGCTTTCTTT	.	14	TRBV14	TRBJ1-1	.
CASSDADYPYNEQFF	TGTGCCAGCAGTGATGCGGATTACCCTTACAATGAGCAGTTCTTC	.	15	TRBV6-1	TRBJ2-1	.
CASSTTGTGGLGEQFF	TGCGCCAGCAGCACGACCGGGACAGGGGGCCTCGGTGAGCAGTTCTTC	TRBD1	16	TRBV4-1	TRBJ2-1	.
CASSVGNQPQHF	TGTGCCAGCAGCGTCGGCAATCAGCCCCAGCATTTT	.	12	TRBV9	TRBJ1-5	.
CASSLWGPGQGDPETQYF	TGTGCCAGCAGCTTGTGGGGACCGGGACAGGGGGACCCAGAGACCCAGTACTTC	TRBD1	18	TRBV5-4	TRBJ2-5	.
CASSPLQGNYGYTF	TGTGCCAGCAGCCCCCTACAGGGGAACTATGGCTACACCTTC	TRBD1	14	TRBV5-6	TRBJ1-2	.
CASSYYTGESNQPQHF	TGTGCCAGCAGCTACTACACGGGAGAAAGCAATCAGCCCCAGCATTTT	.	16	TRBV5-6	TRBJ1-5	.
CASSLNPGRNEQYF	TGCGCCAGCAGCTTGAATCCAGGTAGGAACGAGCAGTACTTC	.	14	TRBV5-1	TRBJ2-7	once
CASSLEAGWGEKLFF	TGTGCCAGCAGCTTAGAAGCAGGGTGGGGTGAAAAACTGTTTTTT	.	15	TRBV7-9	TRBJ1-4	once